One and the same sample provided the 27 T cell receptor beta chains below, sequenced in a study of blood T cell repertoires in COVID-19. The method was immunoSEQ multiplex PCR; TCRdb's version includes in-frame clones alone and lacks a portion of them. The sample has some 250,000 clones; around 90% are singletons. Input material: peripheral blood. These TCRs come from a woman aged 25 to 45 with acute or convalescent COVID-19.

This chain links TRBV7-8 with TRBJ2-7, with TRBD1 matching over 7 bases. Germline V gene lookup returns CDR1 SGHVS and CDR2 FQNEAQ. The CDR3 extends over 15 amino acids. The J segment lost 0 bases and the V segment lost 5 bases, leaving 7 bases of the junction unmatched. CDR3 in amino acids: CASSRDRQGSYEQYF. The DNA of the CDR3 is TGTGCCAGCAGCAGAGACCGACAGGGCTCCTACGAGCAGTACTTC.

The CDR3 bases are TGCAGCGGTGCGGGGCTGAACACTGAAGCTTTCTTT. Translating it yields CSGAGLNTEAFF. The chain uses TRBV29-1 and TRBJ1-1, with a tentative D call TRBD1 (5 bases). The CDR3 is 12 amino acids. V lost 7 bases to trimming and J lost 0 bases, with 9 bases between them. CDR1 SQVTM and CDR2 ANQGSEA come from the germline V gene.

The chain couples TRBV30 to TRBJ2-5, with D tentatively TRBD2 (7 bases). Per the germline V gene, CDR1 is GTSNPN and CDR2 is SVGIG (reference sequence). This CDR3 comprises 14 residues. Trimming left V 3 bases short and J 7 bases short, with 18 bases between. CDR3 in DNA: TGTGCCTGGAGGGAGACTAGCCTCAGGGGGACCCAGTACTTC. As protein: CAWRETSLRGTQYF. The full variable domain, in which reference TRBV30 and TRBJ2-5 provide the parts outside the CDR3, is SQTIHQWPATLVQPVGSPLSLECTVEGTSNPNLYWYRQAAGRGLQLLFYSVGIGQISSEVPQNLSASRPQDRQFILSSKKLLLSDSGFYLCAWRETSLRGTQYFGPGTRLLVL.

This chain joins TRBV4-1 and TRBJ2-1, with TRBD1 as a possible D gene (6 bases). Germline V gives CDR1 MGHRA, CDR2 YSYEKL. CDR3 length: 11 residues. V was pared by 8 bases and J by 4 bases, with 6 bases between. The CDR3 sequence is CASGQYNEQFF. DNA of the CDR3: TGCGCCAGCGGACAGTACAATGAGCAGTTCTTC.

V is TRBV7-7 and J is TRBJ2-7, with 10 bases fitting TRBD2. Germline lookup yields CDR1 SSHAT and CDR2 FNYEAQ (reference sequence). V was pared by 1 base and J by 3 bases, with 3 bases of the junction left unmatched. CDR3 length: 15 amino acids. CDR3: CASSLGPSGSYEQYF. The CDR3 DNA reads TGTGCCAGCAGCTTAGGGCCTAGCGGGAGCTACGAGCAGTACTTC.

The DNA for the CDR3 is TGTGCCAGCAGCTTGGGGACAGGGACCAACTATGGCTACACCTTC. This codes for CASSLGTGTNYGYTF. The chain carries TRBV5-4 and TRBJ1-2; TRBD1 agrees at 8 bases. Germline CDR1 reads SGHNT; CDR2 reads YYREEE (reference sequence). CDR3 length: 15 residues. V shed 0 bases and J 2 bases; nucleotides not matched to a gene: 3. Based on the CDR3 plus reference TRBV5-4 and TRBJ1-2, the full variable domain is ETGVTQSPTHLIKTRGQQVTLRCSSQSGHNTVSWYQQALGQGPQFIFQYYREEENGRGNFPPRFSGLQFPNYSSELNVNALELDDSALYLCASSLGTGTNYGYTFGSGTRLTVV.

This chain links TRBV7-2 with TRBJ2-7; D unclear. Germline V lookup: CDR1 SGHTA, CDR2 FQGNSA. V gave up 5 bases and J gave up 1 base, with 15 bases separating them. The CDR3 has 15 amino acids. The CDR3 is CASSEPHSISYEQYF. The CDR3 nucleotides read TGTGCCAGCAGCGAGCCCCATTCTATTTCCTACGAGCAGTACTTC.

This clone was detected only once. The CDR3 loop is CASSLVLQGNGYTF. CDR3 coding DNA: TGTGCCAGCAGCTTAGTTCTCCAGGGGAATGGCTACACCTTC. The rearrangement links TRBV7-8 to TRBJ1-2; tentatively, D is TRBD1 (6 bases). The CDR3 covers 14 residues. V lost 1 base, J lost 6 bases, and 12 bases lay in between. The germline V gene encodes CDR1 SGHVS and CDR2 FQNEAQ. The full variable domain, rest sourced from reference TRBV7-8 and TRBJ1-2, is GAGVSQSPRYKVAKRGQDVALRCDPISGHVSLFWYQQALGQGPEFLTYFQNEAQLDKSGLPSDRFFAERPEGSVSTLKIQRTQQEDSAVYLCASSLVLQGNGYTFGSGTRLTVV.

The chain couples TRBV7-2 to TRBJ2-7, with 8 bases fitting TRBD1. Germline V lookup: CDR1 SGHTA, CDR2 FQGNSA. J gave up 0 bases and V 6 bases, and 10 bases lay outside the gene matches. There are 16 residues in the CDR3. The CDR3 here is CASSLIGQGSSYEQYF. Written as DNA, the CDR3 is TGTGCCAGCAGTCTAATCGGACAGGGATCCTCCTACGAGCAGTACTTC.

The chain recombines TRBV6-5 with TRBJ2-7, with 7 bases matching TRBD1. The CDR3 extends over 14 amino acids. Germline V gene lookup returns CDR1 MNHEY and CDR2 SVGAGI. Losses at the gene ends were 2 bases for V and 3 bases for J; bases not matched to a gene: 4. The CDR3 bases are TGTGCCAGCAGTTACGACAGGGTAGTCTACGAGCAGTACTTC. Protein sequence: CASSYDRVVYEQYF.

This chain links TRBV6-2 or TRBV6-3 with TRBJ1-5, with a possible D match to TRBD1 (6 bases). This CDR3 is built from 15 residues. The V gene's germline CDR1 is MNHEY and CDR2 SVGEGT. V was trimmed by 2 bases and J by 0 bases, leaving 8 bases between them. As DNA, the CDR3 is TGTGCCAGCAGTTACAGGGGACATAGCAATCAGCCCCAGCATTTT. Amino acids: CASSYRGHSNQPQHF.

CDR3 DNA sequence: TGTGCCAGCAGCTTGGGCCCCGGGACAGGAAACTATGGCTACACCTTC. It yields the protein CASSLGPGTGNYGYTF. The chain is built from TRBV5-4 and TRBJ1-2; 8 nucleotides match TRBD1. Trimming at V came to 0 bases and at J to 2 bases, leaving 6 bases not matched to a gene. Germline V gene data show CDR1 as SGHNT and CDR2 as YYREEE (reference sequence). The CDR3 sequence is 16 residues long. The entire variable domain, with the rest obtained from reference TRBV5-4 and TRBJ1-2, is as follows: ETGVTQSPTHLIKTRGQQVTLRCSSQSGHNTVSWYQQALGQGPQFIFQYYREEENGRGNFPPRFSGLQFPNYSSELNVNALELDDSALYLCASSLGPGTGNYGYTFGSGTRLTVV.

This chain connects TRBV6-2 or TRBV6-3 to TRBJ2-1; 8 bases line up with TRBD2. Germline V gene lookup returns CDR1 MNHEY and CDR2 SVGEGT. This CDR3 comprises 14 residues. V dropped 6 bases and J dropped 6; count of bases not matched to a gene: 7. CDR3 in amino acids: CASSHTAGGNEQFF. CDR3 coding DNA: TGTGCCAGCAGCCATACCGCGGGAGGCAATGAGCAGTTCTTC.

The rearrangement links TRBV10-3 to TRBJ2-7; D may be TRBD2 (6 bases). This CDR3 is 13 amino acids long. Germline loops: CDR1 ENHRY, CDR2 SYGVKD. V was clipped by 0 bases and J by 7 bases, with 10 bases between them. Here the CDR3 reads CAISESREWEQYF. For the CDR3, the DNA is TGTGCCATCAGTGAGTCCCGGGAGTGGGAGCAGTACTTC.

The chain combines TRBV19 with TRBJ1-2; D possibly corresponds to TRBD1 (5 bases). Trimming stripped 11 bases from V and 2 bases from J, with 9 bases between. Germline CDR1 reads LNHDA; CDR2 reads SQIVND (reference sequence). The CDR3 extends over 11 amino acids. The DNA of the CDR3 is TGTGCCGCGGGACGGAACTATGGCTACACCTTC. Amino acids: CAAGRNYGYTF.

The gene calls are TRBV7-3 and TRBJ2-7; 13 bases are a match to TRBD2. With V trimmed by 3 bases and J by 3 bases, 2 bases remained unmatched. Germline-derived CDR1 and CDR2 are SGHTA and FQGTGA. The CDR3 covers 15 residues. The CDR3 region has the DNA TGTGCCAGCAGCTTGGGACTAGCGGGGTACTACGAGCAGTACTTC. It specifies CASSLGLAGYYEQYF.

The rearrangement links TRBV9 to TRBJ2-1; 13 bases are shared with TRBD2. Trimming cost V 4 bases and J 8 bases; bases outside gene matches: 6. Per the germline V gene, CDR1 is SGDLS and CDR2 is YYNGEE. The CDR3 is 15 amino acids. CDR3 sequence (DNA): TGTGCCAGCAGCCTTACTAGCGGGAGGGTCGATGAGCAGTTCTTC. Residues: CASSLTSGRVDEQFF.

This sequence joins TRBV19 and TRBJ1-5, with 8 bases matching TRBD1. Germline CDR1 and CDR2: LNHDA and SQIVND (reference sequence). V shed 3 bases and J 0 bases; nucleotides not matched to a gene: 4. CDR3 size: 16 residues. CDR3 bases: TGTGCCAGTAGTATGCGGGACAGGATTAGCAATCAGCCCCAGCATTTT. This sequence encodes CASSMRDRISNQPQHF.

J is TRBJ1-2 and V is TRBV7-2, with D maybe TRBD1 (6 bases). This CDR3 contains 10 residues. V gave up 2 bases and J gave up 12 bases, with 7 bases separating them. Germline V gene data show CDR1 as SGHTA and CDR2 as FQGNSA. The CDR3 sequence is CASSLTGNTF. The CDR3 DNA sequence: TGTGCCAGCAGCTTAACAGGGAACACCTTC.

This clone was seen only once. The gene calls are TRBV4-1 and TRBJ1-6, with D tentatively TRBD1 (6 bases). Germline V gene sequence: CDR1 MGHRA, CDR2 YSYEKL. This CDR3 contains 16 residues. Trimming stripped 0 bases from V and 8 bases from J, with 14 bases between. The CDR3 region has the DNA TGCGCCAGCAGCCAAGAACAGGGATGGGGGCATTCACCCCTCCACTTT. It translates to CASSQEQGWGHSPLHF.

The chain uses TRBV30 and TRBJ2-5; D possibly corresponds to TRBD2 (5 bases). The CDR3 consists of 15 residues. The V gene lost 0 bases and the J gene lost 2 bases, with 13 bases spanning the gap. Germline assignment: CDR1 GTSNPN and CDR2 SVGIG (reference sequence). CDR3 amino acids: CAWSVGIRGQETQYF. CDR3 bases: TGTGCCTGGAGTGTAGGGATCCGGGGTCAAGAGACCCAGTACTTC.

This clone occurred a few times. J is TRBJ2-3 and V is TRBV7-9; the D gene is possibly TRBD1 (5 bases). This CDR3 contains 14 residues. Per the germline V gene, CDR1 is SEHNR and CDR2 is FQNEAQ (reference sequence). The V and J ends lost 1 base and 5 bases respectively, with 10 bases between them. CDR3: CASSLVGVGDTQYF. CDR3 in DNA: TGTGCCAGCAGCTTAGTAGGGGTCGGAGATACGCAGTATTTT.

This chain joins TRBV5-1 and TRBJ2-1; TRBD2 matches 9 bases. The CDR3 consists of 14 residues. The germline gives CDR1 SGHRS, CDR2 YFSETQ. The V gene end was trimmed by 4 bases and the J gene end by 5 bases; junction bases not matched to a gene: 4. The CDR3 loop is CASSMAGGNNEQFF. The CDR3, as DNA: TGCGCCAGCAGCATGGCGGGAGGGAACAATGAGCAGTTCTTC.

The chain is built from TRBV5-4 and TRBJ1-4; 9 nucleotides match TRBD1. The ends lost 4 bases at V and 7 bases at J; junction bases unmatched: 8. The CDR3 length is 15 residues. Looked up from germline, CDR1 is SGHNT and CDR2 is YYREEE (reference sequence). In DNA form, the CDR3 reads TGTGCCAGCAGCACAAACAGGGGGCGCAGTGAAAAACTGTTTTTT. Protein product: CASSTNRGRSEKLFF.

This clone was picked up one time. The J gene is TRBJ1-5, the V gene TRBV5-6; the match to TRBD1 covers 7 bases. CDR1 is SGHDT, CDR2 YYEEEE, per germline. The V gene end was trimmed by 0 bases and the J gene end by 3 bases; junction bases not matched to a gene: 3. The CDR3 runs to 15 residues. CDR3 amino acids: CASSLGQGSNQPQHF. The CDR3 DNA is TGTGCCAGCAGCTTGGGACAGGGCTCCAATCAGCCCCAGCATTTT.

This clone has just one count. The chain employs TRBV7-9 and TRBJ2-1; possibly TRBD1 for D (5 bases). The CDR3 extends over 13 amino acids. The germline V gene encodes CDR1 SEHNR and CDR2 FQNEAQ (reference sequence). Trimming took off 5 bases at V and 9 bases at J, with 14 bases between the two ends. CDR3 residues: CASSQGPTFEQFF. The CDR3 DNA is TGTGCCAGCAGCCAGGGCCCGACATTTGAGCAGTTCTTC.

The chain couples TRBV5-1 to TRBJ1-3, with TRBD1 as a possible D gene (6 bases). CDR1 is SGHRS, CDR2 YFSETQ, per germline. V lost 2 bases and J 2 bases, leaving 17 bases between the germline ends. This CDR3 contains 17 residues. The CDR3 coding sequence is TGCGCCAGCAGCTTAACCGGAACAGGGTTGGCTGGAAACACCATATATTTT. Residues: CASSLTGTGLAGNTIYF.